The 7 T cell receptor beta chains given below trace back to one sample, sequenced in a study of blood T cell repertoires in COVID-19. Measured with immunoSEQ multiplex PCR; TCRdb has only the in-frame clones, and not every one. This sample has roughly 180,000 clones, with roughly three quarters found just once. The sample taken for sequencing was peripheral blood. Source of these receptors: a man aged 55 to 69 with active or convalescent COVID-19.

The chain carries TRBV6-5 and TRBJ2-2; 9 bases fit TRBD1. Germline values: CDR1 MNHEY, CDR2 SVGAGI. The CDR3 extends over 15 amino acids. With V trimmed by 6 bases and J by 5 bases, 7 bases remained unmatched. CDR3 in amino acids: CASSRGQGGTGELFF. The CDR3 DNA reads as TGTGCCAGCAGCCGGGGACAGGGAGGTACCGGGGAGCTGTTTTTT.

The chain is built from TRBV29-1 and TRBJ2-2; D is ambiguous. The CDR3 has 12 amino acids. Germline V CDR1 and CDR2: SQVTM, ANQGSEA. Trimming took off 3 bases at V and 2 bases at J, with 4 bases between the two ends. In DNA form, the CDR3 reads TGCAGCGTTGACTCTAACACCGGGGAGCTGTTTTTT. Translation: CSVDSNTGELFF.

The rearrangement joins TRBV2 to TRBJ1-5, with D maybe TRBD1 (6 bases). Per the germline V gene, CDR1 is SNHLY and CDR2 is FYNNEI. V lost 6 bases, J lost 2 bases, and 14 bases lay in between. CDR3 size: 15 residues. The CDR3 spells CASRERTVGNQPQHF. The CDR3, as DNA: TGTGCCAGCAGGGAGCGGACAGTCGGCAATCAGCCCCAGCATTTT.

This clone appeared once. The chain links TRBV5-1 to TRBJ2-1; TRBD2 matches at 11 bases. The V segment lost 5 bases and the J segment 5 bases; nucleotides outside the gene matches: 9. The CDR3 extends over 16 amino acids. Germline lookup yields CDR1 SGHRS and CDR2 YFSETQ. CDR3 DNA sequence: TGCGCCAGCAGTGAACTAGCGGGAGCCCGGAACAATGAGCAGTTCTTC. Translated: CASSELAGARNNEQFF.

V is TRBV12-2 and J is TRBJ1-6; the table's D call, TRBD1, was not checked against the DNA. TRBV12-2 is a recognized pseudogene. The CDR3 is made up of 15 amino acids. CDR3 DNA sequence: TGTGCAAGTACGCTGGGGACAGGGCAGAATTCACCCCTCCACTTT. Its protein is CASTLGTGQNSPLHF.

The chain employs TRBV5-4 and TRBJ2-5, with D unresolved. V shed 4 bases and J shed 4 bases, with 11 bases lying between them. This CDR3 comprises 13 residues. CDR1 is SGHNT, CDR2 YYREEE, per germline (reference sequence). CDR3 amino acids: CASSRSFRETQYF. The DNA of the CDR3 is TGTGCCAGCAGCCGATCTTTCAGAGAGACCCAGTACTTC. The full variable domain, completed using reference TRBV5-4 and TRBJ2-5, is ETGVTQSPTHLIKTRGQQVTLRCSSQSGHNTVSWYQQALGQGPQFIFQYYREEENGRGNFPPRFSGLQFPNYSSELNVNALELDDSALYLCASSRSFRETQYFGPGTRLLVL.

CDR3 in amino acids: CASSSAGSQLRHGYTF. The CDR3 DNA reads TGTGCCAGCAGTTCCGCGGGCAGTCAATTGCGGCATGGCTACACCTTC. The chain uses TRBV28 and TRBJ1-2; D uncertain. The germline gives CDR1 MDHEN, CDR2 SYDVKM. This CDR3 contains 16 residues. V was trimmed by 4 bases and J by 6 bases, leaving 21 bases between them.